The 3 T cell receptor beta chains below all came from one sample that was sequenced in a study of early T cells in non-severe SARS-CoV-2 infection. TCRdb processed the 5' RACE reads anew with MiXCR; each CDR3 protein has one entry. The sample gives about 35,000 distinct CDR3 sequences, approximately 6% of which show up once; 7.5% to 8% is in the top ten. The sample comprised whole blood. Receptors originate from an adult who was a healthcare worker with PCR-confirmed SARS-CoV-2 infection or an uninfected control (not recorded which).

At least ten counts were recorded for this clonotype. This chain uses TRBV7-9 with TRBJ2-3; D remains unclear. The germline CDR1 and CDR2 sequences are SEHNR and FQNEAQ (reference sequence). The length of the CDR3 is 14 residues. Trimming cost V 0 bases and J 0 bases, with 4 bases left between them. CDR3 residues: CASSLAGSTDTQYF. The CDR3 DNA is TGTGCCAGCAGCTTAGCAGGGAGCACAGATACGCAGTATTTT.

At least ten counts were recorded for this clonotype. The V gene is TRBV6-5, the J gene TRBJ2-3; 9 bases are shared with TRBD1. Germline trimming cut 2 bases from V and 2 bases from J; bases unmatched to any gene: 8. CDR3 length: 17 amino acids. CDR1 and CDR2 from the germline V gene are MNHEY and SVGAGI. Here the CDR3 DNA reads TGTGCCAGCAGTTACAGCTACGGGACAGGGAACACAGATACGCAGTATTTT. Its translation is CASSYSYGTGNTDTQYF.

This clonotype occurred many times. This rearrangement joins TRBV18 to TRBJ1-6; D unclear. Germline V gene lookup returns CDR1 KGHSH and CDR2 LQKENI. This CDR3 is built from 15 residues. V lost 3 bases and J lost 8, with 14 bases in between. CDR3: CASSPKVQLDSPLHF. CDR3 sequence (DNA): TGTGCCAGCTCACCTAAGGTACAGCTCGATTCACCCCTCCACTTT.